The entry that follows covers one TCR beta chain sequence. This clone's antigen is unknown. Base-call qualities are not available, and no considerably larger clone is one nucleotide away. CDR1 and CDR2 (MDHEN, SYDVKM) derive from the germline V gene. The germline ends are 6 bases apart after V is trimmed by 6 bases and J by 0 bases. From cysteine to phenylalanine, the CDR3 is 13 amino acids long. The entry retains the CDR3 DNA only, 39 bases that are in frame from base 1. Separate from the roughly 630-subject first cohort, the validation cohort of about 110 subjects was the group to which the donors belonged. This record belongs to a study of cytomegalovirus exposure and HLA in healthy donors (dated by TCRdb to about 2017). In the study overall: A later analysis indicated that the roughly 120 validation repertoires were generated on the platform also employed for the 700 or so repertoires of the first cohort. The aim of the study was to test whether cataloging public T cell receptors could identify signatures of past pathogen exposure. To predict cytomegalovirus infection status, the study combined high-throughput TCR immunosequencing, statistical association of individual TCRs with disease status, and machine learning. Along with the roughly 670-subject first cohort, a separate validation cohort of over 90 different subjects was used.

Receptor amplification or capture employed the immunoSEQ multiplex PCR assay. As for how the authors treated the data: A statistical classification framework was built for diagnosing cytomegalovirus status from the catalog of TCR beta chain sequences. TCRdb's version of the immuneACCESS table is confined to in-frame rearrangements and falls short of the full clone set. An unresolved V gene accounts for under half of the shortfall where checked; the remainder is of unknown origin. V and J calls and clone size are those listed in that table; D and trimming were worked out from the DNA. The sample includes some 180,000 clones, with about 89% observed a single time. 6% to 8% of the sample rests with the top ten. Study-level results and caveats: The validation cohort had no HLA typing available for a later analysis, so co-occurrence within that cohort was assessed over all 120 or so repertoires. A total of 164 TCR beta chains were listed by the study as associated with cytomegalovirus. Most TCR sequences were observed very rarely across donors, whereas some public TCRs were present in many individuals. According to the authors, the approach could potentially be generalized to other disease states and immunological phenotypes. In vitro tests confirmed that a few of the cytomegalovirus-associated TCR beta chains recognize cytomegalovirus antigens. Of the cluster scores, approximately 94% were above 0 in a later analysis, which found that TCRs clustered in the first cohort also tended to co-occur in the roughly 130 validation repertoires. The classifier was reported to diagnose cytomegalovirus status with high specificity and sensitivity in both the original cohort and the validation cohort.

The receptor comes from a man aged 25 to 40 in good health and CMV-seropositive. Sequenced material: PBMCs. The sequence joins TRBV28 to TRBJ1-5, with the D gene not confidently named. The bases are TGTGCCAGCAGCCTAGATAGCAATCAGCCCCAGCATTTT. Its translation reads: CASSLDSNQPQHF.